This TCR beta chain is drawn from a study of T cell repertoires in cytomegalovirus infection. As for the study in general: Both CMV infection and a matching HLA type were indicated by public TCR beta signatures.

TCRdb used MiXCR to reprocess the reads, holding one entry per CDR3 protein. The table records around 300,000 distinct CDR3 sequences, about 25% of them present only once. Trimming took 6 bases from V and 1 from J, leaving 18 bases between them. Germline CDR1 reads SQVTM; CDR2 reads ANQGSEA. This CDR3 comprises 15 residues. This sequence joins TRBV29-1 and TRBJ1-1; the D gene is possibly TRBD1 (6 bases). The TCR comes from a human donor in good health (CMV status not recorded). Some clones in this sample may be carry-over from other donors' samples. Sequenced input: PBMCs. The CDR3 DNA sequence: TGCAGCGTGAGCCACACAGGGATATCGAACACTGAAGCTTTCTTT. Encoded protein: CSVSHTGISNTEAFF.